Here is one T cell receptor beta chain with its context. The antigen is not known. This sample is drawn from a study of vaccination effects on CD4 cells after COVID-19. For the study at large: Expansion of antigen-specific CD4+ T cells with viral peptide pools was carried out by the ViraFEST assay before sequencing.

The CDR3 spans 14 residues. Trimming took 3 bases from V and 2 from J, leaving 11 bases between them. Germline V lookup: CDR1 LNHDA, CDR2 SQIVND (reference sequence). Between days 9 and 11 of culture, CD4+ T cells were separated out. Two-dose BNT162b2 or mRNA-1273 vaccination was given to participants. Assay used: immunoSEQ multiplex PCR; TCRdb lists only in-frame clones, some missing. The sample comprises just over 55,000 clones, around 84% of which are singletons, and about 4.5% rests with the top ten. The material sequenced was CD4+ T cells from PBMCs cultured without peptide, taken after COVID-19 vaccination. The rearrangement uses TRBV19 and TRBJ2-7; D might be TRBD1 or TRBD2, each matching 6 bases. The receptor's source is a human donor who received a COVID-19 vaccine. The chain's CDR3 is CASSIGGGTYEQYF. Written as DNA, the CDR3 is TGTGCCAGTAGTATTGGGGGCGGGACCTACGAGCAGTACTTC.